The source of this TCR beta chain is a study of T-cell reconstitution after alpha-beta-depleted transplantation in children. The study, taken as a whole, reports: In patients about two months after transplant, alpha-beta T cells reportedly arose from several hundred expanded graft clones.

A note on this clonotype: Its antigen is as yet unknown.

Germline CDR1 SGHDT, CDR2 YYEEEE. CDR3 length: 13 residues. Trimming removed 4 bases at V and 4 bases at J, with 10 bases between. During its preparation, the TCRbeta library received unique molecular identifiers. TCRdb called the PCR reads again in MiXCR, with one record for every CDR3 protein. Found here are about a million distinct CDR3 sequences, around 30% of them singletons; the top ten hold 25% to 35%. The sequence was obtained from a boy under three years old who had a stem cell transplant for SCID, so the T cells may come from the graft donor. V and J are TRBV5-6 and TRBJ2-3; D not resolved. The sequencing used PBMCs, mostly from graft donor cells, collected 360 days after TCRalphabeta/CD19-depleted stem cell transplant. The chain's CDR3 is CASSGFSADTQYF. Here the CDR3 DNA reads TGTGCCAGCAGCGGGTTTTCCGCAGATACGCAGTATTTT.